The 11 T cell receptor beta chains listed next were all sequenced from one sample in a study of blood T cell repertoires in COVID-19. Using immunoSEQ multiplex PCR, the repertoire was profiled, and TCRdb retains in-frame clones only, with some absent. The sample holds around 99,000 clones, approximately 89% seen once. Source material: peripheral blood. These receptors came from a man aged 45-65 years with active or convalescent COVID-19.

The CDR3 bases are TGTGCCAGCAGCGTAGAACAGGGAGTTATAGATACGCAGTATTTT. It is translated as CASSVEQGVIDTQYF. The V gene is TRBV9, the J gene TRBJ2-3; the D gene is possibly TRBD1 (6 bases). The CDR3 totals 15 residues. CDR1 is SGDLS and CDR2 is YYNGEE in the germline V gene. Between the trimmed V and J ends, which lost 0 bases and 5 bases, there was a span of 13 bases.

In DNA, the CDR3 is TGTGCCAGCAGCTTACTCACCGGGGGCAGCGGGAGGGCCGAGCAGTACTTC. It encodes CASSLLTGGSGRAEQYF. The rearrangement links TRBV7-2 to TRBJ2-7; 10 nucleotides agree with TRBD2. V lost 2 bases and J lost 6; bases outside the gene matches: 13. This CDR3 contains 17 residues. The germline V gene encodes CDR1 SGHTA and CDR2 FQGNSA.

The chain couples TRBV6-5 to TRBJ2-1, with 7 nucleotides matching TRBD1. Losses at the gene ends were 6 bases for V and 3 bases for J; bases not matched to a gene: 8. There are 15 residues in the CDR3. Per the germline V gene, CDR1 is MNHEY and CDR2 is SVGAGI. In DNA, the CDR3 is TGTGCCAGCAGACTAAACAGGGACAGCTACAATGAGCAGTTCTTC. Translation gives CASRLNRDSYNEQFF.

The CDR3 protein is CASSLADQGGQYF. The CDR3, as DNA: TGTGCCAGCAGCTTAGCGGATCAGGGAGGGCAGTATTTT. The V call is TRBV7-8, the J call TRBJ2-3; a possible D gene is TRBD2 (6 bases). Trimming removed 0 bases from V and 11 bases from J, with 12 bases in between. Per germline, CDR1 SGHVS and CDR2 FQNEAQ. The CDR3 loop spans 13 amino acids.

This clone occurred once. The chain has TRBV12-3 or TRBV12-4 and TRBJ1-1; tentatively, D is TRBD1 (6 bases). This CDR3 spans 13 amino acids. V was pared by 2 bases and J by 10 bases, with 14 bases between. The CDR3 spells CASSLSRGGAAFF. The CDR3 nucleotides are TGTGCCAGCAGTTTAAGCAGGGGAGGGGCAGCTTTCTTT.

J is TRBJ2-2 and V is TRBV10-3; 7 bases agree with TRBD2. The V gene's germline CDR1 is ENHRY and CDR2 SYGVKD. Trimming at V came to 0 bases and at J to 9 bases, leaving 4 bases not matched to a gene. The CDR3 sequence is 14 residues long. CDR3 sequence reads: CAISESPGGRELFF. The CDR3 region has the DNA TGTGCCATCAGTGAGTCCCCGGGAGGAAGGGAGCTGTTTTTT.

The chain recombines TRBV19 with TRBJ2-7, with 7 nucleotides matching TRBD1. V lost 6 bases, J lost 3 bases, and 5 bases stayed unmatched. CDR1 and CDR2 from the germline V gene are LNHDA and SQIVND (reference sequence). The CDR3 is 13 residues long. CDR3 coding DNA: TGTGCCAGTAGCCACAACAGGGGCTACGAGCAGTACTTC. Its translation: CASSHNRGYEQYF.

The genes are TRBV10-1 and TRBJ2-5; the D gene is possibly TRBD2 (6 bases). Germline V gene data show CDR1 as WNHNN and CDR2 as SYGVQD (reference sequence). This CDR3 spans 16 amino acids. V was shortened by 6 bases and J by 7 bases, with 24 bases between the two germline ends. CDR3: CASSCWGWNRRVTQYF. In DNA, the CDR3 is TGCGCCAGCAGCTGTTGGGGGTGGAATCGGAGGGTGACCCAGTACTTC.

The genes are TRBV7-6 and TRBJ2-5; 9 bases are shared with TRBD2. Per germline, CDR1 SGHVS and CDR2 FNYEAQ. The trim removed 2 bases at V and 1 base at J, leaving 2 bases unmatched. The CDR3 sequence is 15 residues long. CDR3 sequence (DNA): TGTGCCAGCAGCTTAATGACTAGCGGCCAAGAGACCCAGTACTTC. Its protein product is CASSLMTSGQETQYF.

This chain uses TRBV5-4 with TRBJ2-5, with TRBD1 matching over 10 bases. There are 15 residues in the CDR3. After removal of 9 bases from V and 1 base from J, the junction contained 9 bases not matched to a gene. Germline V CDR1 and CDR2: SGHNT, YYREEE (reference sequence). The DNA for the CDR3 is TGTGCCACCTTCTCCGGGACAGGGGCCCAAGAGACCCAGTACTTC. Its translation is CATFSGTGAQETQYF.

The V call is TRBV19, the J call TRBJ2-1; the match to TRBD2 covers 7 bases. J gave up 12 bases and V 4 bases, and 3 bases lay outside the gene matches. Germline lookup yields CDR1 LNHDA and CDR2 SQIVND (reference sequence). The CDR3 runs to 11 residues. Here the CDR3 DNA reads TGTGCCAGTAGTACAGGGAGGGTGCAGTTCTTC. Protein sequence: CASSTGRVQFF.